The 10 T cell receptor beta chains presented below share a single source sample, sequenced in a study of human T cells and chemical hapten exposure (dated by TCRdb to the early 2020s). Receptor amplification or capture employed RACE. TCRdb records NextSeq 500 as the sequencer. Using fastp at Q25 and MiXCR, TCRdb reprocessed the public reads and kept productive beta chains. Here each entry gathers all rows of one CDR3 protein and keeps the most common genes and DNA. The sample yields just under 35,000 distinct CDR3 sequences; about a tenth were counted once. The ten largest make up less than 35% of the sample. What the time point label conveys for this sample: pre-sensitization, week 0. The treatment or condition label on this specimen signifies: therapeutic diphenylcyclopropenone sensitization with weekly scalp DPC. Total RNA was extracted from unfractionated whole blood that had been collected in Tempus Blood RNA tubes.

This sample comprised whole blood, obtained in connection with sensitization to the hapten diphenylcyclopropenone (DPC). These receptors came from a man aged 50-59 years with alopecia areata. Some clones in this sample may be carry-over from other donors' samples.

This clonotype has ten or more counts. The chain uses TRBV29-1 and TRBJ2-1; TRBD2 aligns across 8 bases. V was pared by 3 bases and J by 12 bases, with 7 bases of the junction left unmatched. In germline, CDR1 is SQVTM, CDR2 ANQGSEA. The CDR3 consists of 12 residues. The DNA for the CDR3 is TGCAGCGTTGATCCCGGACTAGCAGGGCAGTTCTTC. Amino acid sequence: CSVDPGLAGQFF.

This clonotype was picked up many times. This rearrangement joins TRBV29-1 to TRBJ2-3; 9 positions match TRBD2. This CDR3 is 17 amino acids long. Germline V gene lookup returns CDR1 SQVTM and CDR2 ANQGSEA. CDR3 residues: CRIPLAGGPGITDTQYF. DNA for the CDR3: TGCAGAATTCCCCTGGCGGGAGGGCCGGGCATAACAGATACGCAGTATTTT.

This clonotype occurred many times. The rearrangement links TRBV19 to TRBJ1-4; TRBD1 is a possible D gene (5 bases). Germline CDR1 reads LNHDA; CDR2 reads SQIVND (reference sequence). Trimming stripped 3 bases from V and 7 bases from J, with 18 bases between. The length of the CDR3 is 16 residues. For the CDR3, the DNA is TGTGCCAGTAGTATCGGGCGGCAGGGTGTGGGTGAAAAACTGTTTTTT. It specifies CASSIGRQGVGEKLFF.

This clonotype occurred many times. The chain is built from TRBV29-1 and TRBJ2-1, with D possibly TRBD2 on 6 matching bases. This CDR3 has 14 residues. CDR1 is SQVTM and CDR2 is ANQGSEA in the germline V gene. V was clipped by 2 bases and J by 0 bases, with 8 bases between them. Here the CDR3 reads CSVESGSSYNEQFF. CDR3 sequence (DNA): TGCAGCGTTGAATCCGGGAGCTCCTACAATGAGCAGTTCTTC.

This clonotype appeared many times. The genes are TRBV7-9 and TRBJ1-4; TRBD1 aligns across 7 bases. CDR1 and CDR2 from the germline V gene are SEHNR and FQNEAQ (reference sequence). This CDR3 is 16 amino acids long. Trimming cost V 3 bases and J 5 bases; bases outside gene matches: 9. In DNA form, the CDR3 reads TGTGCCAGCAGCTTTACCACAGGGGCGGGCAATGAAAAACTGTTTTTT. Translated: CASSFTTGAGNEKLFF.

This clonotype was detected many times. The V call is TRBV20-1, the J call TRBJ2-3; 10 bases are a match to TRBD2. The CDR3 spans 14 residues. The V gene end was trimmed by 6 bases and the J gene end by 2 bases; junction bases not matched to a gene: 5. Per the germline V gene, CDR1 is DFQATT and CDR2 is SNEGSKA (reference sequence). The chain's CDR3 is CSATSGAVTDTQYF. The CDR3 DNA is TGCAGTGCCACTAGCGGGGCAGTCACAGATACGCAGTATTTT.

This clonotype was recorded at least ten times. V usage is TRBV5-1 and J usage is TRBJ2-7, with 13 bases fitting TRBD2. The CDR3 runs to 16 residues. V lost 4 bases to trimming and J lost 7 bases; unmatched junction nucleotides: 11. Germline CDR1 SGHRS, CDR2 YFSETQ. CDR3 in amino acids: CASSQQGLAGAGEQYF. Here the CDR3 DNA reads TGCGCCAGCAGCCAACAAGGACTAGCGGGAGCAGGAGAGCAGTACTTC.

J is TRBJ2-7 and V is TRBV18; D may be TRBD1 (6 bases). This CDR3 contains 15 residues. Germline CDR1 KGHSH, CDR2 LQKENI. Trimming stripped 0 bases from V and 3 bases from J, with 12 bases between. The CDR3 spells CASSPPGRGDYEQYF. The CDR3 nucleotides are TGTGCCAGCTCACCACCAGGCAGGGGAGACTACGAGCAGTACTTC. The whole variable domain, filled in from reference TRBV18 and TRBJ2-7, reads NAGVMQNPRHLVRRRGQEARLRCSPMKGHSHVYWYRQLPEEGLKFMVYLQKENIIDESGMPKERFSAEFPKEGPSILRIQQVVRGDSAAYFCASSPPGRGDYEQYFGPGTRLTVT.

This clonotype came up a few times. The chain recombines TRBV13 with TRBJ2-5; possibly TRBD1 for D (5 bases). Trimming stripped 6 bases from V and 4 bases from J, with 18 bases between. The germline gives CDR1 PRHDT, CDR2 FYEKMQ (reference sequence). The length of the CDR3 is 15 residues. The CDR3 bases are TGTGCCAGCAGGATAGGGGCCACCGGCCCAGAGACCCAGTACTTC. As protein: CASRIGATGPETQYF.

This clonotype showed up many times. This chain links TRBV7-2 with TRBJ1-1, with 7 bases that match TRBD1. Germline lookup yields CDR1 SGHTA and CDR2 FQGNSA. The V gene end was trimmed by 3 bases and the J gene end by 6 bases; junction bases not matched to a gene: 4. There are 13 residues in the CDR3. In nucleotides, the CDR3 is TGTGCCAGCAGCTTGGACAGGCGAGCTGAAGCTTTCTTT. Protein sequence: CASSLDRRAEAFF.